The rows below give T cell receptor beta chains drawn from one sample of a study of shared T cell receptors in the human thymus. TCRdb keeps only in-frame clones here, not all; method: immunoSEQ multiplex PCR. The sample consists of about 540,000 clones, 78% of them appearing once. Another study also made use of these data, one on human thymus T cells.

Specimen: thymocytes. Receptors originate from a boy under two years old with a congenital heart defect. Each CDR3 is given with its conserved first and last residue. A D gene is named only where the DNA matches it firmly. Where a row states a size, it is once, few, many or the class of an expanded clone; other rows omit it.

d_call	clone_size	j_call	v_call	cdr3_aa	cdr3_nt
.	.	TRBJ1-5	TRBV27	CASRPEGPHSNQPQHF	TGTGCCAGCAGACCGGAGGGTCCGCATAGCAATCAGCCCCAGCATTTT
.	few	TRBJ2-1	TRBV19	CASSIGGVPPSSYNEQFF	TGTGCCAGTAGTATAGGTGGTGTGCCTCCCAGCTCCTACAATGAGCAGTTCTTC
TRBD1	.	TRBJ2-3	TRBV5-4	CASSYGQGNTDTQYF	TGTGCCAGCAGCTACGGACAGGGAAACACAGATACGCAGTATTTT
TRBD1	.	TRBJ1-5	TRBV27	CASKPRDRGRRGNQPQHF	TGTGCCAGCAAGCCCCGGGACAGGGGGCGCCGGGGCAATCAGCCCCAGCATTTT
.	.	TRBJ2-3	TRBV4-2	CASSQDQSGHTDTQYF	TGTGCCAGCAGCCAAGATCAGAGCGGGCACACAGATACGCAGTATTTT
.	.	TRBJ2-1	TRBV6-1	CASRGQLDEQFF	TGTGCCAGCAGAGGACAACTCGATGAGCAGTTCTTC
TRBD2	.	TRBJ2-5	TRBV2	CASRGGLAGWETQYF	TGTGCCAGCAGGGGGGGACTAGCGGGATGGGAGACCCAGTACTTC
.	.	TRBJ2-7	TRBV5-6	CASSSQGAGYFNEQYF	TGTGCCAGCAGCTCGCAAGGGGCAGGGTATTTCAACGAGCAGTACTTC
TRBD1	.	TRBJ2-3	TRBV30	CAWNRGLRTDTQYF	TGTGCCTGGAACAGGGGGTTGAGGACAGATACGCAGTATTTT
TRBD2	.	TRBJ2-5	TRBV2	CASSEHREGLETQYF	TGTGCCAGCAGTGAGCACCGGGAGGGCCTTGAGACCCAGTACTTC
.	.	TRBJ1-2	TRBV4-3	CASSQARGGNYGYTF	TGCGCCAGCAGCCAAGCGCGGGGGGGGAACTATGGCTACACCTTC
.	.	TRBJ1-2	TRBV4-3	CASSQTREANYGYTF	TGCGCCAGCAGCCAGACCCGGGAGGCTAACTATGGCTACACCTTC
.	.	TRBJ1-6	TRBV4-3	CASSQAGADSPLHF	TGCGCCAGCAGCCAAGCAGGGGCCGATTCACCCCTCCACTTT
TRBD1	.	TRBJ1-5	TRBV4-1	CASSQGTGDANQPQHF	TGCGCCAGCAGCCAAGGTACAGGGGACGCCAATCAGCCCCAGCATTTT
.	few	TRBJ1-2	TRBV13	CASSAEYGYTF	TGTGCCAGCAGCGCGGAATATGGCTACACCTTC
.	.	TRBJ2-7	TRBV5-1	CASSPAGAGEQYF	TGCGCCAGCAGCCCCGCGGGGGCCGGGGAGCAGTACTTC
TRBD2	.	TRBJ2-1	TRBV30	CASEPAGGPGDEQFF	TGTGCCTCTGAACCAGCGGGAGGGCCGGGGGATGAGCAGTTCTTC
.	.	TRBJ2-1	TRBV19	CASSQAGVAGNEQFF	TGTGCCAGTAGCCAAGCAGGGGTCGCTGGCAATGAGCAGTTCTTC
TRBD2	.	TRBJ2-7	TRBV11-3	CASSLGTSGRREQYF	TGTGCCAGCAGCTTAGGGACTAGCGGGAGACGCGAGCAGTACTTC
.	.	TRBJ2-1	TRBV6-5	CASTPGKAYYNEQFF	TGTGCCAGCACCCCCGGGAAGGCTTACTACAATGAGCAGTTCTTC
TRBD1	.	TRBJ1-1	TRBV27	CASPGQGAGTEAFF	TGTGCCAGCCCGGGACAGGGGGCGGGAACTGAAGCTTTCTTT
.	.	TRBJ1-2	TRBV9	CASRERQAGGYTF	TGTGCCAGCAGGGAAAGACAGGCCGGAGGCTACACCTTC
TRBD2	.	TRBJ2-7	TRBV15	CATSGSPLPGLAIYEQYF	TGTGCCACCAGCGGGTCTCCCCTTCCGGGACTAGCGATCTACGAGCAGTACTTC
.	.	TRBJ2-7	TRBV5-6	CASSLEANEQYF	TGTGCCAGCAGCTTGGAAGCTAACGAGCAGTACTTC